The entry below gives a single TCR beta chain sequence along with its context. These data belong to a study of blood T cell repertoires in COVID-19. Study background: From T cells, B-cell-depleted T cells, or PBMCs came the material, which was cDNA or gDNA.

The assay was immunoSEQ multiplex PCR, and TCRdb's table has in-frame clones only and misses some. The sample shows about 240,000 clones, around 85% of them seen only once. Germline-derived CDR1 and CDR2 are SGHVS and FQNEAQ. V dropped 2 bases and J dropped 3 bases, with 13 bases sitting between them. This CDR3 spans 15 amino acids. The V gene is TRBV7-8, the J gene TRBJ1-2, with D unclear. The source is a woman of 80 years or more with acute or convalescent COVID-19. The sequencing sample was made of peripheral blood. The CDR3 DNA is TGTGCCAGCAGCTTATGGTCGAGAGGAGACTATGGCTACACCTTC. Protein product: CASSLWSRGDYGYTF.